This T cell receptor (beta chain) was sequenced for a study of patients and donors after allogeneic stem cell transplantation. The CDR3 contains 11 residues. The germline CDR1 and CDR2 sequences are SNHLY and FYNNEI. The ends were cut back, 8 bases at V and 5 bases at J, with 9 bases in the middle. From the RT-PCR reads, TCRdb called clonotypes with MiXCR, one entry per CDR3 protein. The sample contains 150,000 to 200,000 distinct CDR3 sequences, approximately 41% of which appear only once. Material: blood, either unsorted or a sorted T cell fraction (not recorded which). This chain joins TRBV2 and TRBJ1-1; possibly TRBD1 for D (5 bases). This clonotype originated in a human donor who was either an allogeneic HSCT recipient or a stem cell or donor lymphocyte infusion donor (not recorded which). It is not recorded whose cells these are; they may come from a transplant donor. The CDR3 nucleotides are TGTGCCAGCTTCCGGGGGACTGAAGCTTTCTTT. It encodes CASFRGTEAFF.